This TCR beta chain emerged from a study of OX40 agonist ivuxolimab in advanced cancers. For the study at large: Mean age about 60 years, range about 20 to 79; around 80% male.

This CDR3 is built from 15 residues. Germline V gives CDR1 SGHDT, CDR2 YYEEEE. V shed 2 bases and J 3 bases; nucleotides not matched to a gene: 5. TCRdb's table, derived via immunoSEQ multiplex PCR, lists solely in-frame clones and lacks some. The sample has about 83,000 clones; over 80% are singletons. The sample consisted of CD4+ or CD8+ T cells sorted from blood, taken in a trial of the OX40 agonist ivuxolimab. The receptor comes from an adult with an advanced solid tumor such as melanoma, head and neck, liver or kidney cancer. The V gene is TRBV5-6, the J gene TRBJ2-3; 8 positions agree with TRBD1. The CDR3 is CASSFWTGRTDTQYF. The CDR3 region has the DNA TGTGCCAGCAGCTTTTGGACAGGGAGGACAGATACGCAGTATTTT. Variable domain in full (rest from reference TRBV5-6 and TRBJ2-3): DAGVTQSPTHLIKTRGQQVTLRCSPKSGHDTVSWYQQALGQGPQFIFQYYEEEERQRGNFPDRFSGHQFPNYSSELNVNALLLGDSALYLCASSFWTGRTDTQYFGPGTRLTVL.